The entry below describes one TCR beta chain. This clone appeared once. It has no known antigen specificity. Base qualities are missing; no much larger clone stands one base away. The intended sense of this specimen's time point label: baseline before first vaccination. Vaccinee samples came from UK trials COV001 and COV002, including a single-blind randomized controlled phase 2/3 trial of AZD1222 (ChAdOx1 nCoV-19) in healthy adults. For TCRbeta chain sequencing, PBMC samples were collected from trial participants at day 0 and at day 28 after the second dose. The entry originates in a study of T cell responses to AZD1222 COVID-19 vaccine listed by TCRdb under 2021. Some background on the complete study: AZD1222 recipients given second doses at about 4 weeks or at about 12 weeks were pooled, since spike-specific TCR depth and breadth were not found to differ between the two schedules. A total of 233 trial participants underwent TCR sequencing, of whom some 210 received two doses of AZD1222 and about 26 received two doses of the MenACWY control vaccine. Trial participants were enrolled into age subgroups of 18-55, 56-69 and 70-plus years, which contained about 150, 28 and 57 TCR-sequenced participants, respectively.

From its cysteine to its phenylalanine, the CDR3 spans 13 amino acids. Just the 39-base CDR3 DNA is kept, in frame starting at base 1. Reading the germline V gene (reference sequence) gives CDR1 SEHNR and CDR2 FQNEAQ. For this chain, trimming is 0 bases at the V end and 9 bases at the J end, and the number of junction bases without a gene match is 2. What the authors observed across the whole study: Vaccine-associated CD4 TCRs spanned the whole spike protein, with dominant responses in regions 160-218 and 743-854. No day 14 peak-response samples were available, so repertoires were characterized only after the peak T cell response. Nearly half of unique spike-specific TCRs reportedly recognized epitopes outside regions mutated in the B.1.351 and B.1.1.7 variants. After two AZD1222 doses, spike-specific TCR breadth and depth were significantly higher than at day 0 and than in MenACWY recipients. Only six AZD1222 recipients were SARS-CoV-2 seropositive at baseline, limiting conclusions about previously exposed vaccinees. In the small 56-69-year group, the increase in depth fell short of significance, most likely because of low power. Most participants were white British and females outnumbered males, and the authors suggested that clonal diversity may have been underestimated.

The CDR3 regions of human TCRbeta chains were analyzed by immunosequencing. The original pipeline was this. TCRs in the repertoires were matched against a reference library of SARS-CoV-2-specific TCRs that had been generated with the MIRA antigen-specificity platform. Breadth was defined as the fraction of unique TCRs that were SARS-CoV-2-associated, and depth was defined as the fraction of total T cells that were SARS-CoV-2-associated. Each spike-specific TCR was assigned to its reactive spike region and to a CD4 or CD8 class using the MIRA data. Log10-transformed breadth and depth values were compared by one-way ANOVA with Sidak's multiple comparisons tests. TCRdb obtained this table from immuneACCESS and retained in-frame rearrangements with V and J assigned. These tables miss some clones; where compared with another copy, unresolved V genes account for less than half of the shortfall, and the remainder is unexplained. V and J calls and clone size are as listed in that table; D and trimming were resolved from the DNA. This sample has under 150,000 clones in its table, and 85% to 90% of those were observed once. The top ten clones comprise around 8.6% of the sample.

The sequencing used peripheral blood, collected on day 0 of AZD1222 vaccination. This sequence was found in an adult in good health. Recombination joined TRBV7-9 with TRBJ1-1; 9 middle bases align to TRBD1. The CDR3 sequence is CASSLAGTGQAFF. The nucleotide sequence is TGTGCCAGCAGCTTAGCCGGGACAGGGCAAGCTTTCTTT.